This record looks at one TCR beta chain sequence and its context. Researchers ran the PCR with 60 Vbeta and 13 Jbeta primers. Assay: immunoSEQ multiplex PCR; the TCRdb copy retains only in-frame clones and omits some. Its table lists some 67,000 clones. CDR1 and CDR2 (germline): MNHEY, SMNVEV (reference sequence). This CDR3 has 13 residues. V was shortened by 4 bases and J by 1 base, with 8 bases between the two germline ends. This sample is drawn from a study of cytomegalovirus exposure and HLA in healthy donors. The rearrangement joins TRBV27 to TRBJ2-7; D not certain. This sequence originates from a woman in her thirties in good health and CMV-seronegative. The sequenced sample consisted of PBMCs. CDR3 sequence (DNA): TGTGCCAGCAGTTACCCCGGGTCCTACGAGCAGTACTTC. This gives the protein CASSYPGSYEQYF.